This TCR beta chain was sequenced in a study of blood T cell repertoires in COVID-19. Study in general: Whether acute or convalescent, the COVID-19 samples came from the United States, Italy and Spain. PBMCs, B-cell-depleted T cells, or T cells provided the cDNA or gDNA that made up the material.

Followed longitudinally, the Seattle patients had been enrolled during active infection. In its sample, this clone was seen once. In the source study's methods: Estimates of nucleated cell counts were drawn from the amplification of reference gene primers. Only in-frame clones appear in the TCRdb table, and some are missing; sequencing was by immunoSEQ multiplex PCR. That table furnishes V, J and clone size, whereas the DNA furnished D and trimming. This sample carries 60,000 to 90,000 clones, approximately 85% of them seen once, and the ten largest clones take 10% to 11%. Sequencing used peripheral blood. This sequence was found in a man in his fifties or sixties with COVID-19, enrolled during active disease.

The CDR3 DNA sequence: TGTGCCAGCAGCCAGGGCTTTAACTATGGCTACACCTTC. Amino acid sequence: CASSQGFNYGYTF. This chain joins TRBV14 and TRBJ1-2; no clear D gene. V was shortened by 3 bases and J by 1 base, with 6 bases between the two germline ends. Germline assignment: CDR1 SGHDN and CDR2 FVKESK. This CDR3 has 13 amino acids.